The 5 T cell receptor beta chains below come from one sample, sequenced in a study of blood T cell repertoires in COVID-19. Profiling relied on immunoSEQ multiplex PCR, and the TCRdb table lists in-frame clones only, not all of them. Of some 150,000 clones in the sample, about 90% were seen once. The sequenced material came from peripheral blood. The receptors come from a woman aged 60-75 years with COVID-19, enrolled during active disease.

This clone was counted once. The V and J genes are TRBV15 and TRBJ1-6; 9 bases match TRBD1. J lost 7 bases, V lost 3 bases, and 4 bases had no gene match. Germline V gene lookup returns CDR1 LNHNV and CDR2 YYDKDF (reference sequence). The CDR3 covers 15 residues. As DNA, the CDR3 is TGTGCCACCAGCAGTGACAGGGGGATGAATTCACCCCTCCACTTT. Protein product: CATSSDRGMNSPLHF.

The rearrangement links TRBV10-3 to TRBJ2-3; 9 bases map to TRBD2. The V and J ends lost 10 bases and 0 bases, in that order; junction bases with no gene match: 11. This CDR3 is built from 16 residues. Germline V gives CDR1 ENHRY, CDR2 SYGVKD. This chain's CDR3 is CATGSGRAGSTDTQYF. The DNA of the CDR3 is TGTGCCACGGGTAGCGGGAGAGCGGGTAGCACAGATACGCAGTATTTT.

The CDR3 region has the DNA TGTGCCAGCAGCACTCAAATTACAGGGGGAGATACGCAGTATTTT. As protein: CASSTQITGGDTQYF. This rearrangement joins TRBV5-8 to TRBJ2-3, with TRBD1 matching 8 bases. V was pared by 4 bases and J by 5 bases, with 9 bases of the junction left unmatched. Germline V gives CDR1 SGHTS, CDR2 YDEGEE. This CDR3 spans 15 amino acids.

The rearrangement links TRBV18 to TRBJ1-2, with TRBD1 matching 7 bases. The CDR3 totals 15 residues. The ends lost 8 bases at V and 2 bases at J; junction bases unmatched: 11. The V gene's germline CDR1 is KGHSH and CDR2 LQKENI. The DNA for the CDR3 is TGTGCCAGCGCCAGAGGGGGCCCGGTCAACTATGGCTACACCTTC. Encoded protein: CASARGGPVNYGYTF.

CDR3 loop: CASSPPRDRNTEAFF. The CDR3 region has the DNA TGTGCCAGCAGCCCCCCACGGGACAGGAACACTGAAGCTTTCTTT. The chain recombines TRBV6-2 or TRBV6-3 with TRBJ1-1; TRBD1 agrees at 7 bases. The CDR3 has 15 amino acids. CDR1 is MNHEY and CDR2 is SVGEGT in the germline V gene. V shed 6 bases and J 1 base; nucleotides not matched to a gene: 8.